This TCR beta chain was recovered during a study of shared clonotypes between healthy human individuals. Study results and caveats: Rarefaction showed sorted-subset sequencing was incomplete despite large depth.

Of note for this clone: Its specificity is not known.

In the original processing: ImmunoSEQ output lacked quality scores and full-length reads, limiting matched filtering. Some clones are missing from TCRdb's copy, which holds only in-frame ones; the method was immunoSEQ multiplex PCR. D and trimming were read from the DNA, whereas the V and J calls and clone size are those reported in that table. The data contain roughly 2.4 million clones, about 94% of them singletons. With 6 bases removed from V and 10 bases from J, the gap between germline ends came to 21 bases. The CDR3 totals 14 residues. Germline lookup yields CDR1 MNHEY and CDR2 SVGAGI. The TCR was taken from a young man in good health. The chain uses TRBV6-5 and TRBJ1-1; D perhaps matches TRBD1 (5 bases). Material for sequencing was naive CD4+ T cells sorted from blood. Sample subset: CD45RA+ positively selected. DNA of the CDR3: TGTGCCAGCAGAAGGGGCAGTCCCCAGGTGGTAGCTTTCTTT. Its protein is CASRRGSPQVVAFF.